This entry describes one T cell receptor (beta chain). Which antigen it targets is not known. No per-base quality is available; no much larger clone lies one base away. The cohort consisted of hundreds of healthy bone marrow donors. All cohort members were sampled while nominally healthy, although unrecorded immune exposures were likely present. The donor was CMV seropositive and belonged to the group of 250 to 300 seropositive cohort members. A peripheral blood sample was provided by each donor, and peripheral blood mononuclear cells were used for TCR beta sequencing. The Qiagen DNeasy Blood Extraction Kit was used to extract genomic DNA from the blood cell samples. V has 8 bases trimmed and J has 9 bases trimmed; junction bases matching no gene number 13. The CDR3 numbers 14 residues from cysteine through phenylalanine. Only CDR3 DNA remains: 42 bases, in frame from the first base. CDR1 ENHRY and CDR2 SYGVKD are derived from the germline V gene.

The entry originates in a study of cytomegalovirus exposure and HLA in healthy donors (dated by TCRdb to 2016 to 2017). Looking at the study overall: An earlier analysis of fewer than 750 of the donors reported 276 Gb of sequence data and 95 million to 120 million unique TCR beta sequences obtained from approximately 180 million T cells. The later analysis used no new phenotypic data to find candidate immune exposures, relying instead on TCR beta sequences and their occurrence across donors. In an earlier analysis of 587 of the donors, high-throughput TCR beta sequencing was used to judge whether each TCR beta V gene segment behaved as functional or pseudogenic. Roughly 300 gigabases of sequencing data and tens of millions of unique TCR sequences made up an early release that covered approximately 700 HLA-typed donors. Donor age, sex, ethnicity and CMV serostatus were compiled alongside the repertoire data. The study aimed to test whether signatures of past pathogen exposure could be identified by cataloging public T cell receptors. Among under 450 genotyped donors of the cohort, an average of approximately 240,000 unique TCR beta nucleotide sequences were sequenced per donor, about a sixth of them non-productive. In addition to the first cohort of hundreds of subjects, a separate validation cohort of 120 different subjects was used. All discovery cohort repertoires had been generated using a single sequencing platform. HLA typing included class I and class II loci at four-digit resolution. A few DR-DQ haplotypes were handled as single units for association and clustering because linkage in the cohort was strong. Typing coverage varied by locus: about 620-630 donors for A, B, C, DRB1 and DQB1; under 550 for DQA1; 606 for DPA1; 450 to 480 for DPB1. High-throughput TCR immunosequencing, statistical association of individual TCRs with disease status, and machine learning were combined to predict cytomegalovirus infection status. In a later genetic analysis, genome-wide SNP genotypes for about three fifths of the roughly 670 donors were used, and that subset was treated as a discovery cohort. Of the roughly 410 genotyped donors, less than 90% were placed in the genetic ancestry cluster associated with self-reported Caucasian donors. To study patterns of TCR occurrence, a later analysis re-analyzed previously published TCR beta repertoires from 500 to 850 donors and added high-resolution HLA genotyping. The study profiled the T cell repertoires of 550 to 700 subjects by immunosequencing and related them to cytomegalovirus serostatus. Points the paper makes about the study in general: For the cohort, immune exposure information was limited to CMV serostatus. Because counts were too low, about 18 rarely observed V segments, including chromosome 9 orphons, were excluded from the earlier analysis of several hundred of the donors. Several of the top co-occurrence clusters appeared to be linked to parvovirus B19, influenza, CMV and Epstein-Barr virus, according to a later analysis. Only TCR beta chains were sequenced in this cohort, and the absence of alpha or paired-chain data limited detectable features. The authors suggested that the approach could potentially be extended to other disease states and immunological phenotypes. Strong co-occurrence of HLA alleles, especially DR and DQ, made assigning TCR associations to individual alleles difficult. In an earlier analysis of some 500 of the donors, most TCR beta V segments appeared in productive rearrangements about 87% or about 30% of the time, broadly matching IMGT annotations. According to a later analysis, TCR association rates differed among HLA loci, with DRB1 alleles showing the most associated TCRs and HLA-C alleles showing the fewest. Most TCR sequences were observed very rarely across donors, whereas some public TCRs were present in many individuals. According to a later genetic analysis, donors in an Asian-associated ancestry cluster had fewer N-insertions in productive TCRs than the roughly 700-donor mean. Most CMV-associated TCR beta chains appeared to be HLA-restricted in a later analysis, and the HLA associations seemed to be driven largely by CMV exposure. A later analysis found that HLA-associated TCR beta chains were more clonally expanded and had lower generation probabilities than equally common non-associated chains. Some IMGT-functional V segments, including TRBV6-2 and TRBV6-3, could not be told apart with the 87-base-pair reads, so those segments were excluded. In a later analysis, 15,000 to 20,000 TCR beta sequences were associated with specific HLA alleles at a false discovery rate of 0.05. Presence/absence analyses assumed roughly uniform sequencing depth across donors, an assumption that may not hold. A further reported finding was that TCR beta sequences accurately predicted the HLA-A and HLA-B alleles for most subjects in the first cohort. Correlated functional status among segregating V segments might reflect linkage disequilibrium, but an unknown experimental factor could not be ruled out. A cluster of highly shared sequence variants was judged likely to be a technical artifact of the sequencing pipeline. The study listed approximately 150 TCR beta chains as associated with cytomegalovirus. Cytomegalovirus status was reported to be diagnosed by the classifier with high specificity and sensitivity in both the original and validation cohorts. A later genetic analysis associated a missense DCLRE1C variant with V-gene and J-gene trimming of TCR beta chains, and an independent cohort replicated the association. In vitro tests confirmed that a few of the cytomegalovirus-associated TCR beta chains recognize cytomegalovirus antigens. Because some donors lacked HLA typing at each locus, the association tests relied only on the typed subset.

Library preparation employed the immunoSEQ multiplex PCR assay. For the multiplex PCR, a mixture combining 60 forward primers for TCR Vbeta segments and 13 reverse primers for TCR Jbeta segments was used. A multiplex PCR assay on genomic DNA amplified the CDR3 region of rearranged TCR beta genes. The amplified TCR beta libraries were sequenced on the Illumina HiSeq System as 87-base-pair reads. The paper's data handling went like this. In a later analysis, roughly 80 million unique TCR beta chains were counted across the approximately 670 repertoires, and approximately 11 million of these chains were shared by at least two donors. Raw reads were error-corrected and collapsed into unique sequences by a nearest-neighbor algorithm in which closely related sequences were merged to remove PCR and sequencing errors. Alignment of CDR3 sequences to IMGT reference sequences was used to assign V, D and J gene segments. Each retained sequence needed at least a six-nucleotide match to both a V gene segment and a J gene segment. Rearrangements were classified as productive when the CDR3 lacked stop codons and remained in frame with V and J, and all other rearrangements were classified as non-productive. CDR3 was defined according to IMGT convention as the region running from the second conserved V-encoded cysteine to the conserved J-encoded phenylalanine. The earlier analysis of some 600 of the donors excluded sequences that lacked an unambiguous match to a single V gene segment. In an earlier analysis of 450 to 750 of the donors, a V segment was called functional when productive rearrangements were above 56.7%, and segregating when the standard deviation between donors exceeded 5%. To diagnose cytomegalovirus status from the catalog of TCR beta chain sequences, a statistical classification framework was built. V and J gene assignment, in a later analysis, came from comparing TCR nucleotide sequences with IMGT/GENE-DB human TR gene sequences. A later analysis assigned CDR3 sequences and most-parsimonious VDJ recombination scenarios with the TCRdist pipeline. In a later analysis, every TCR beta chain was defined by the combination of its CDR3 amino acid sequence and its V-gene family, and reads without a unique V-gene family were dropped. In a later analysis, approximately 590 highly shared, low-generation-probability nucleotide sequences were removed to address suspected cross-contamination and a sequencing artifact. In a later analysis, a clonal expansion index was calculated for each public chain from normalized within-repertoire ranks of inferred template counts. In a later analysis, generation probabilities were computed using a VDJ recombination model fitted to out-of-frame rearrangements, and the results were checked against IGoR. A later analysis scored TCR-TCR, TCR-HLA and TCR-CMV co-occurrence with hypergeometric tests, applying a repertoire-size bias correction to TCR pairs. False discovery rates were estimated in a later analysis by permuting HLA or CMV assignments 20 times. A later analysis grouped co-occurring TCRs with DBSCAN, adding TCRdist sequence similarity when clustering within HLA-allele-positive subsets. Repertoires with fewer than 30,000 or more than 120,000 public chains, plus five repertoires with anomalous nucleotide sharing, were excluded from co-occurrence clustering. TCRdb carries this immuneACCESS record with in-frame sequences only. Its versions omit some clonotypes, under half of them owing to an unresolved V gene in the studies checked, with the rest unexplained. The DNA gave D and trimming, while V, J and clone size come from that table. Here the sample has more than 140,000 clones; around 80% occur a single time. The ten largest clones represent roughly 3.2% of the sample.

The sequencing input was PBMCs. This receptor was identified in a man younger than 35 in good health and CMV-seropositive. The V and J segments used are TRBV10-3 and TRBJ2-1; 7 middle bases align to TRBD2. The CDR3 region: CAIGRGDVWSEQFF. The nucleotide sequence is TGTGCCATCGGGAGGGGTGATGTTTGGTCTGAGCAGTTCTTC.